This TCR beta chain is from a study of shared clonotypes between healthy human individuals. Study results and limitations: Sampling was confined to blood; repertoires within tissues likely differ. Richness estimates generally favored naive over memory subsets.

V was shortened by 6 bases and J by 0 bases, with 18 bases between the two germline ends. CDR3 length equals 17 residues. Per the germline V gene, CDR1 is LNHDA and CDR2 is SQIVND (reference sequence). The authors distributed each subset's genomic DNA evenly over several immunoSEQ plates. Repertoires were generated with immunoSEQ multiplex PCR, while TCRdb's copy carries only in-frame clones and drops some. The sample lists a few million clones; 95% were seen once. With regard to this clone: Its antigen is not identified.

The sequence came from a man between 18 and 29 years old in good health. The V and J genes are TRBV19 and TRBJ1-3, with D perhaps TRBD1 (6 bases). Sequenced input: naive CD4+ T cells sorted from blood. Documented subset: CD45RA+ positively selected. CDR3 DNA sequence: TGTGCCAGTAGCACAGGACAGACTGTACTCTCTGGAAACACCATATATTTT. Protein: CASSTGQTVLSGNTIYF.